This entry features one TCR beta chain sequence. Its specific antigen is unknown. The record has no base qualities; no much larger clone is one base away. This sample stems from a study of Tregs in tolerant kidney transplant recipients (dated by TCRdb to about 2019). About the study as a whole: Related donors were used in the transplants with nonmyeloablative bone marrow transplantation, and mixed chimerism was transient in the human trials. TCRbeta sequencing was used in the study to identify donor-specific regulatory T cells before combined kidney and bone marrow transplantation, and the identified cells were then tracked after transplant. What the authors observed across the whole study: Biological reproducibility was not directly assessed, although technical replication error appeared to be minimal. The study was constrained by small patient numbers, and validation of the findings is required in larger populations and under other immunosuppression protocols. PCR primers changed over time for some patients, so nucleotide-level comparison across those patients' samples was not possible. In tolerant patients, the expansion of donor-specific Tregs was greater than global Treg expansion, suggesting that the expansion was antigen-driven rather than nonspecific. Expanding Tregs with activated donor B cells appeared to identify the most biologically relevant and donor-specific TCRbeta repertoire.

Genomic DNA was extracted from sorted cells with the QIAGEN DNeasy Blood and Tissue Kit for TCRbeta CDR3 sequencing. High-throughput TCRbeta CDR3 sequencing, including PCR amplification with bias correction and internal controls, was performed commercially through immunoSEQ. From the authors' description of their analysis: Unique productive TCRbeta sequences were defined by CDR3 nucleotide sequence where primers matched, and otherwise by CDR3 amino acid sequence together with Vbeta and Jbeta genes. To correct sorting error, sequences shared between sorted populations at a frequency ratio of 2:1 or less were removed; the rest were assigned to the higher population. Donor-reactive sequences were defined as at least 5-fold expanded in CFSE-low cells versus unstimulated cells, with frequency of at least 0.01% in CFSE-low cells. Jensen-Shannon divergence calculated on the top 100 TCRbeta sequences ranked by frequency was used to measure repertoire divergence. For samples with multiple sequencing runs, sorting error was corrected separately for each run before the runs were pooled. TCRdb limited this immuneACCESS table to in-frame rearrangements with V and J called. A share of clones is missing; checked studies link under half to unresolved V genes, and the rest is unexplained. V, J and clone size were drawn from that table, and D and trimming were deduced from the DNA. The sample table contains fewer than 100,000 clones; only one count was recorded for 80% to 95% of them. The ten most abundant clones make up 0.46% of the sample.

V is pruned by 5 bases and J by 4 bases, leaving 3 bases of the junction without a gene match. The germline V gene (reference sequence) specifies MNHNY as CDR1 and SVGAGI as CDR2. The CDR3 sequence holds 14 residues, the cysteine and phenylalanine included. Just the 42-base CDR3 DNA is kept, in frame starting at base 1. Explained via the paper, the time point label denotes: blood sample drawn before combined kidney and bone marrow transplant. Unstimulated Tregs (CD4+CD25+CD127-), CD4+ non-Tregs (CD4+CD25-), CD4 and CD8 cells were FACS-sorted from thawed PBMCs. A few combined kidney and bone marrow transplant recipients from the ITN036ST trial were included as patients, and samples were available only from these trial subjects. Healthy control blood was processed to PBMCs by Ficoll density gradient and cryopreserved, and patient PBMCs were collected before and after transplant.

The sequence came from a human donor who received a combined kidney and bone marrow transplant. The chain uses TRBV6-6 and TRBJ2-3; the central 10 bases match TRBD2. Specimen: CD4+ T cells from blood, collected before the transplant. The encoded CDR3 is CASSKREGADTQYF. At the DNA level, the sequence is TGTGCCAGCAGTAAGCGGGAGGGTGCAGATACGCAGTATTTT.